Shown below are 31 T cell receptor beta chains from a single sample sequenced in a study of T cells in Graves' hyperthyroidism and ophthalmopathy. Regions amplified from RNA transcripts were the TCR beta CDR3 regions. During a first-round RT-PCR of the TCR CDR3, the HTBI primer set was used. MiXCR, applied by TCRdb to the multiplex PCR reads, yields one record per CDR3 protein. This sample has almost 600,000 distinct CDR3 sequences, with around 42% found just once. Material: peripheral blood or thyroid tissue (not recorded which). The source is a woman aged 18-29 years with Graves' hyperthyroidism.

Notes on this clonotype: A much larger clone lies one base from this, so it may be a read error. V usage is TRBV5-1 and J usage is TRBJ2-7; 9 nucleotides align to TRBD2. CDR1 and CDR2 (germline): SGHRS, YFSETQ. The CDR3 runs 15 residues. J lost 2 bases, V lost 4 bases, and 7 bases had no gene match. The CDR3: CASSPGTSLAYEQYF. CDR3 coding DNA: TGCGCCAGCAGCCCGGGGACTAGCCTAGCCTACGAGCAGTACTTC. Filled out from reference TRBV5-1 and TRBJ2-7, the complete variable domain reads KAGVTQTPRYLIKTRGQQVTLSCSPISGHRSVSWYQQTPGQGLQFLFEYFSETQRNKGNFPGRFSGRQFSNSRSEMNVSTLELGDSALYLCASSPGTSLAYEQYFGPGTRLTVT.

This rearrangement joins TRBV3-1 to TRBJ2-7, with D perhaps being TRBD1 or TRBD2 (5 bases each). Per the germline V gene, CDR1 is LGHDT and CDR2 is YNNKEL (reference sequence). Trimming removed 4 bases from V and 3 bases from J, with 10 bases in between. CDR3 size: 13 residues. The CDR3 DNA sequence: TGTGCCAGCAGCCCGGGACCCATCTACGAGCAGTACTTC. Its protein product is CASSPGPIYEQYF.

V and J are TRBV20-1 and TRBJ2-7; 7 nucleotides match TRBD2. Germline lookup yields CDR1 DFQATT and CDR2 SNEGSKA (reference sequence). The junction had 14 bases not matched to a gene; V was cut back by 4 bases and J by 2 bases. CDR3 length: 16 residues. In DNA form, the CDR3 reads TGCAGTGCTAAGGCGGGACTACGAGGGGCAACCTACGAGCAGTACTTC. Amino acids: CSAKAGLRGATYEQYF.

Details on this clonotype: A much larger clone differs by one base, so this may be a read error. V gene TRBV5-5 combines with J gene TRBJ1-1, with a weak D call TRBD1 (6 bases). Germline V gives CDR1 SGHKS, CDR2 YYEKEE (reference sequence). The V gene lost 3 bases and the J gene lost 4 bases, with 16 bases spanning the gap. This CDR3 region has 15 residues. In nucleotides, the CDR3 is TGTGCCAGCAGCTCCGGGGGCGGTCTGACCACTGAAGCTTTCTTT. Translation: CASSSGGGLTTEAFF.

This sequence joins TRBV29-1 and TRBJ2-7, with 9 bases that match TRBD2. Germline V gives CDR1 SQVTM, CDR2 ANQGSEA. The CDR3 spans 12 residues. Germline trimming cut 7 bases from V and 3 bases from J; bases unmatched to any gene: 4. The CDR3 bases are TGCAGCGACCTAGCGGGATTCTACGAGCAGTACTTC. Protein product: CSDLAGFYEQYF.

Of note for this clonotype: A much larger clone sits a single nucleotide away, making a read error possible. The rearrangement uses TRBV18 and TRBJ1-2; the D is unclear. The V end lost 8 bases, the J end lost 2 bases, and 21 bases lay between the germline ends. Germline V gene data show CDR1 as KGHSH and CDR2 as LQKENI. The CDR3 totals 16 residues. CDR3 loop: CASPLPADSLNYGYTF. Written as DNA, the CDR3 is TGTGCCAGCCCACTTCCCGCTGACTCCTTAAACTATGGCTACACCTTC.

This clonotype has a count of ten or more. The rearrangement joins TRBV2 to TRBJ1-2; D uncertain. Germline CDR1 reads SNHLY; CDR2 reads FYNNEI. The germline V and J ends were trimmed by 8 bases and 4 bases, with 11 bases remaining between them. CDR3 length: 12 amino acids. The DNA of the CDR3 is TGTGCCAGCCAGCGTGCCTTCTATGGCTACACCTTC. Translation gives CASQRAFYGYTF.

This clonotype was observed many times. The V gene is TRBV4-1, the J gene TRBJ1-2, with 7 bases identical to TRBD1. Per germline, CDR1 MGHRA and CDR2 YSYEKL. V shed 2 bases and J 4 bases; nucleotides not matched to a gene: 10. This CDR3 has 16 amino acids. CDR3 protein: CASSQPNGDRVYGYTF. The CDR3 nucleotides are TGCGCCAGCAGCCAACCAAATGGGGACAGAGTCTATGGCTACACCTTC.

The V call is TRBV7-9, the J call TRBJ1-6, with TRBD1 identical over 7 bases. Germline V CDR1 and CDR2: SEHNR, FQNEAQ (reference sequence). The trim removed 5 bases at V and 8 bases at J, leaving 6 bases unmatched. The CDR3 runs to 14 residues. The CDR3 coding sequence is TGTGCCAGCAGCCCGGGACAGCCTTATTCACCCCTCCACTTT. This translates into CASSPGQPYSPLHF.

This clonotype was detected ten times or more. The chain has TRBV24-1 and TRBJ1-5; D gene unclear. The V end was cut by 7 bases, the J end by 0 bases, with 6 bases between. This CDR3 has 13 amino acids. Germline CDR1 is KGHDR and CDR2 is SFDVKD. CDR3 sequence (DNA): TGTGCCACCAGCTCGTATAGCAATCAGCCCCAGCATTTT. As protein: CATSSYSNQPQHF.

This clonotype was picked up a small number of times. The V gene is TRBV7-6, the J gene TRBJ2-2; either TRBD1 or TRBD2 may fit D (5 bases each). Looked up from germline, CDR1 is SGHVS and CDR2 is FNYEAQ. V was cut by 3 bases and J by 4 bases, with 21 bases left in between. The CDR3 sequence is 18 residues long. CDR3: CASSLGVAPWGGTGELFF. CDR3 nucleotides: TGTGCCAGCAGCTTGGGGGTAGCCCCTTGGGGTGGCACCGGGGAGCTGTTTTTT.

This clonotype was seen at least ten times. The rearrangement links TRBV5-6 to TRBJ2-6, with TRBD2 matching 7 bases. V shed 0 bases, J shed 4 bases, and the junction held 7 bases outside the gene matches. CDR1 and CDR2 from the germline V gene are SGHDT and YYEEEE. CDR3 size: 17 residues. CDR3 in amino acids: CASSLGVGGSGANVLTF. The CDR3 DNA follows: TGTGCCAGCAGCTTGGGGGTGGGAGGGTCCGGGGCCAACGTCCTGACTTTC.

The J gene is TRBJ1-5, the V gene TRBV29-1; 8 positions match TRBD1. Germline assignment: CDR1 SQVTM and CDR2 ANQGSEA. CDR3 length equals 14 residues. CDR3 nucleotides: TGCAGTTACTTAGGGACAGGCGGCAATCAGCCCCAGCATTTT. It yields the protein CSYLGTGGNQPQHF.

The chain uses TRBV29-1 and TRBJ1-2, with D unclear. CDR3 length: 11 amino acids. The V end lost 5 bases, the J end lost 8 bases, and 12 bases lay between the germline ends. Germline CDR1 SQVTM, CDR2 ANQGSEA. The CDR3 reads CSVRLGEGYTF. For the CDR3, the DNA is TGCAGCGTTAGACTGGGCGAGGGCTACACCTTC.

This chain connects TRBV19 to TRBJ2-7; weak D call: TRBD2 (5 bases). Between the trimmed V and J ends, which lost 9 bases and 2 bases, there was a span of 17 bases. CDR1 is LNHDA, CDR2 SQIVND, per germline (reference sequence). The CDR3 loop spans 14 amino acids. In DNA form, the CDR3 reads TGTGCCAGCAGTGCACGGGAACGCACCTACGAGCAGTACTTC. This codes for CASSARERTYEQYF.

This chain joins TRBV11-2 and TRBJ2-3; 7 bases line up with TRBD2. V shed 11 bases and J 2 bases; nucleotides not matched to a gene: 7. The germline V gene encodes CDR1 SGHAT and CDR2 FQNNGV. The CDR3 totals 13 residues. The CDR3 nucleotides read TGTGCCTGCGCCGGGAGGACCACAGATACGCAGTATTTT. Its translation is CACAGRTTDTQYF.

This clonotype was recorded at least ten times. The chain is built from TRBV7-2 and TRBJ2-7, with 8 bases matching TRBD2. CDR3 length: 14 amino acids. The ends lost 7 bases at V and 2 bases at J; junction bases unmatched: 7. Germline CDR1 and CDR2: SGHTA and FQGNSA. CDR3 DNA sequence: TGTGCCAGCAAACCGGGACTAGAAGCCTACGAGCAGTACTTC. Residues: CASKPGLEAYEQYF.

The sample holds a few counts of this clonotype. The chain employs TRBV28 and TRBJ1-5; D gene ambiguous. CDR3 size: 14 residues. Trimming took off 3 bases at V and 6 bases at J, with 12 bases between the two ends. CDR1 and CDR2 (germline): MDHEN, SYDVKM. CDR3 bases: TGTGCCAGCAGTTTCTTGGCCTTAGGTCAGCCCCAGCATTTT. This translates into CASSFLALGQPQHF.

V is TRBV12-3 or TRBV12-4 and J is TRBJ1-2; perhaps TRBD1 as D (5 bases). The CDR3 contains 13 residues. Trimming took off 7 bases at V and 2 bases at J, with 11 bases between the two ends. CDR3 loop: CASTRDMNYGYTF. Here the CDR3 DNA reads TGTGCCAGCACCAGGGATATGAACTATGGCTACACCTTC.

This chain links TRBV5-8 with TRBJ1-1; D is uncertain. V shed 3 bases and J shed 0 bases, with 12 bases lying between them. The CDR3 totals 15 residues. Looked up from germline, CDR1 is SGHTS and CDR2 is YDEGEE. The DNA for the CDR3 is TGTGCCAGCAGCTCCGGGTCAGCCTTGAACACTGAAGCTTTCTTT. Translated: CASSSGSALNTEAFF.

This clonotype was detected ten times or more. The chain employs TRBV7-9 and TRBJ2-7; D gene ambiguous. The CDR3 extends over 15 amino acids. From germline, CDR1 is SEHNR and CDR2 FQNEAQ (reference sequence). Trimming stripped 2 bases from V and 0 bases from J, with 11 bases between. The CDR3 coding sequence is TGTGCCAGCAGCTTATCTCCCGAGAGCTCCTACGAGCAGTACTTC. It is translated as CASSLSPESSYEQYF.

CDR3 region: CASTGQGAGEQFF. The CDR3, as DNA: TGTGCCAGCACGGGACAGGGGGCCGGGGAGCAGTTCTTC. The V call is TRBV7-6, the J call TRBJ2-1; 12 positions match TRBD1. Looked up from germline, CDR1 is SGHVS and CDR2 is FNYEAQ. Trimming removed 7 bases from V and 10 bases from J; junction bases left unmatched: 5. The CDR3 covers 13 residues.

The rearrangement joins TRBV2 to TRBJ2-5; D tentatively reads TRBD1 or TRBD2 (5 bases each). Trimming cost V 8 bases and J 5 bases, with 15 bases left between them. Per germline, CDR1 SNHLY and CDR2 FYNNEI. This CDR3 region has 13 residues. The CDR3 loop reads CASLDPGRETQYF. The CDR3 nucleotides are TGTGCCAGCTTAGATCCGGGACGGGAGACCCAGTACTTC.

In nucleotides, the CDR3 is TGCAGTCCCGGGTCTCACACCGGGGAGCTGTTTTTT. It is translated as CSPGSHTGELFF. The chain uses TRBV29-1 and TRBJ2-2; D not certain. The germline V gene encodes CDR1 SQVTM and CDR2 ANQGSEA. There are 12 residues in the CDR3.

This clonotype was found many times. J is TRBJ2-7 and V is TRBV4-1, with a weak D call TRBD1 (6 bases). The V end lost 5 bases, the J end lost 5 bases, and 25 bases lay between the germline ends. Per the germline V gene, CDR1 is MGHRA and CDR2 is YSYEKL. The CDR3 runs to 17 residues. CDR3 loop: CASSSPPTGSVVNEQYF. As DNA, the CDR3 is TGCGCCAGCAGCTCACCCCCTACAGGGTCGGTGGTGAACGAGCAGTACTTC.

CDR3 protein: CSASVSGEETQYF. In DNA, the CDR3 is TGCAGTGCTAGCGTTAGCGGCGAAGAGACCCAGTACTTC. V is TRBV20-1 and J is TRBJ2-5; D might be TRBD2 (6 bases). From germline, CDR1 is DFQATT and CDR2 SNEGSKA (reference sequence). This CDR3 is 13 amino acids long. V shed 3 bases and J shed 3 bases, with 11 bases lying between them.

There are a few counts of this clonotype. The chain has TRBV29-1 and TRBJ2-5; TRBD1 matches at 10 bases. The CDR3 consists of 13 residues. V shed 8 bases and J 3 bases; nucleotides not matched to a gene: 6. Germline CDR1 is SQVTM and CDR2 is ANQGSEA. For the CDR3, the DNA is TGCAGCATCCTGACAGGGGGCGAAGAGACCCAGTACTTC. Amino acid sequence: CSILTGGEETQYF.

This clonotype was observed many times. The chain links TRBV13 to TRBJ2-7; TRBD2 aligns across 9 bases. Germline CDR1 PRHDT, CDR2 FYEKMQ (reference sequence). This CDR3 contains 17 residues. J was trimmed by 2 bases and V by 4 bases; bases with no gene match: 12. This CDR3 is CASSSGPVAGVTYEQYF. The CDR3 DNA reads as TGTGCCAGCAGCTCCGGTCCAGTAGCGGGAGTCACCTACGAGCAGTACTTC.

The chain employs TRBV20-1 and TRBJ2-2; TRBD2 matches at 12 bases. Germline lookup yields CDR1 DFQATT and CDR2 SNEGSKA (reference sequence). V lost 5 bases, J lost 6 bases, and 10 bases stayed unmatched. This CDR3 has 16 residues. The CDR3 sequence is CSAGSLGLAGSGELFF. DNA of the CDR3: TGCAGTGCTGGGTCTCTAGGACTAGCGGGATCCGGGGAGCTGTTTTTT.

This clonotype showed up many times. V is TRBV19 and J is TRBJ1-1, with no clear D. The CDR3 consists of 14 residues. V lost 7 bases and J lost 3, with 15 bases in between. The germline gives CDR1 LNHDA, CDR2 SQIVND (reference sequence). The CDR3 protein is CASNPPGSHTEAFF. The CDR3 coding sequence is TGTGCCAGTAATCCCCCTGGGTCCCACACTGAAGCTTTCTTT.

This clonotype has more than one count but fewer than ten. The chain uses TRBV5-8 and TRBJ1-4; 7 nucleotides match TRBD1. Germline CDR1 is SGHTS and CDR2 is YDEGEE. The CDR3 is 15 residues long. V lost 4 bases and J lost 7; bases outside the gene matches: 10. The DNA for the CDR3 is TGTGCCAGCAGCGCCCGGGCAGGGGGGACTGAAAAACTGTTTTTT. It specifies CASSARAGGTEKLFF. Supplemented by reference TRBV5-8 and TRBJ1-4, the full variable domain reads EAGVTQSPTHLIKTRGQQATLRCSPISGHTSVYWYQQALGLGLQFLLWYDEGEERNRGNFPPRFSGRQFPNYSSELNVNALELEDSALYLCASSARAGGTEKLFFGSGTQLSVL.